These 28 T cell receptor beta chains came from one sample sequenced in a study of blood T cell repertoires in COVID-19. Data came from immunoSEQ multiplex PCR; TCRdb stores just in-frame clones and leaves some out. The sample records some 19,000 clones, 82% being singletons. The sequenced sample was peripheral blood. These TCRs come from a human donor in a cohort sampled during active COVID-19.

The J gene is TRBJ2-7, the V gene TRBV12-3 or TRBV12-4; the D gene is possibly TRBD1 (6 bases). Trimming shortened V by 6 bases and J by 5 bases, and 11 bases separated the two germline ends. The CDR3 is 12 residues long. In DNA, the CDR3 is TGTGCCAGCAGGGGTGGGGGCGACGAGCAGTACTTC. It codes for CASRGGGDEQYF.

V gene TRBV30 combines with J gene TRBJ1-1; 8 bases agree with TRBD1. Germline CDR1 GTSNPN, CDR2 SVGIG (reference sequence). The CDR3 has 14 amino acids. Trimming cost V 0 bases and J 2 bases; bases outside gene matches: 2. The CDR3 is CAWSVSGGNTEAFF. The CDR3 DNA is TGTGCCTGGAGTGTATCAGGGGGCAACACTGAAGCTTTCTTT. Based on the CDR3 plus reference TRBV30 and TRBJ1-1, the full variable domain is SQTIHQWPATLVQPVGSPLSLECTVEGTSNPNLYWYRQAAGRGLQLLFYSVGIGQISSEVPQNLSASRPQDRQFILSSKKLLLSDSGFYLCAWSVSGGNTEAFFGQGTRLTVV.

This clone is termed medium-sized (0.01 to 0.1%). V and J are TRBV6-1 and TRBJ2-6; D is uncertain. The CDR3 spans 19 residues. V was pared by 2 bases and J by 0 bases, with 17 bases between. CDR1 is MNHNS and CDR2 is SASEGT in the germline V gene. As DNA, the CDR3 is TGTGCCAGCAGTGAAACAGCCGTCACGACCCGCTCTGGGGCCAACGTCCTGACTTTC. Encoded protein: CASSETAVTTRSGANVLTF.

The CDR3 loop is CASSSEQGARETQYF. CDR3 coding DNA: TGCGCCAGCAGCTCTGAACAGGGGGCGCGTGAGACCCAGTACTTC. The chain combines TRBV5-1 with TRBJ2-5; 9 positions match TRBD1. CDR1 and CDR2 from the germline V gene are SGHRS and YFSETQ. The V and J ends lost 3 bases and 5 bases, in that order; junction bases with no gene match: 8. This CDR3 contains 15 residues.

The chain has TRBV30 and TRBJ1-6; possible D gene TRBD1, 6 bases. The V end lost 0 bases, the J end lost 7 bases, and 13 bases lay between the germline ends. The CDR3 extends over 15 amino acids. Germline CDR1 GTSNPN, CDR2 SVGIG (reference sequence). DNA of the CDR3: TGTGCCTGGAGTGTCTCGGGCCAGGGGAATTCACCCCTCCACTTT. Protein: CAWSVSGQGNSPLHF.

The chain links TRBV28 to TRBJ2-2; 9 nucleotides match TRBD1. The CDR3 length is 14 residues. The ends lost 8 bases at V and 8 bases at J; junction bases unmatched: 9. Germline V gene lookup returns CDR1 MDHEN and CDR2 SYDVKM. CDR3 in amino acids: CASVRDREDGELFF. The DNA for the CDR3 is TGTGCCAGCGTCCGGGACAGGGAAGATGGGGAGCTGTTTTTT. Supplemented by reference TRBV28 and TRBJ2-2, the full variable domain reads DVKVTQSSRYLVKRTGEKVFLECVQDMDHENMFWYRQDPGLGLRLIYFSYDVKMKEKGDIPEGYSVSREKKERFSLILESASTNQTSMYLCASVRDREDGELFFGEGSRLTVL.

The chain is built from TRBV7-9 and TRBJ2-7; 7 nucleotides agree with TRBD2. The V and J ends lost 1 base and 6 bases, in that order; junction bases with no gene match: 3. This CDR3 has 13 amino acids. Germline V gene data show CDR1 as SEHNR and CDR2 as FQNEAQ (reference sequence). CDR3 DNA sequence: TGTGCCAGCAGCTTAGAGGGACTAAGCGAGCAGTACTTC. The encoded protein is CASSLEGLSEQYF.

This chain links TRBV4-1 with TRBJ1-1; D uncertain. The germline V gene encodes CDR1 MGHRA and CDR2 YSYEKL. The CDR3 has 14 residues. Trimming took off 2 bases at V and 3 bases at J, with 10 bases between the two ends. The CDR3 here is CASSQYSEYTEAFF. The CDR3 DNA reads TGCGCCAGCAGCCAATATTCAGAATACACTGAAGCTTTCTTT.

The chain's CDR3 is CASSPSAEFYNEQFF. The CDR3 DNA reads as TGTGCCAGCAGCCCCTCAGCGGAGTTCTACAATGAGCAGTTCTTC. The chain links TRBV3-1 (or the pseudogene TRBV3-2) to TRBJ2-1; a weak D match, TRBD2 (5 bases). The ends were cut back, 4 bases at V and 3 bases at J, with 13 bases in the middle. Germline V CDR1 and CDR2: LGHDT, YNNKEL (reference sequence). CDR3 length: 15 amino acids.

This clone was seen more than once but under ten times. The V gene is TRBV7-9, the J gene TRBJ1-1; 10 nucleotides agree with TRBD1. V shed 1 base, J shed 0 bases, and the junction held 8 bases outside the gene matches. The CDR3 is made up of 18 amino acids. CDR1 is SEHNR and CDR2 is FQNEAQ in the germline V gene (reference sequence). CDR3 in amino acids: CASSLVLGTGVMNTEAFF. In DNA form, the CDR3 reads TGTGCCAGCAGCTTAGTACTGGGGACAGGGGTCATGAACACTGAAGCTTTCTTT.

This chain uses TRBV29-1 with TRBJ1-5, with no clear D. V was shortened by 8 bases and J by 8 bases, with 13 bases between the two germline ends. The germline CDR1 and CDR2 sequences are SQVTM and ANQGSEA. The CDR3 is 11 residues long. The CDR3 loop is CSPTCREPQHF. The CDR3 region has the DNA TGCAGCCCGACTTGTCGCGAGCCCCAGCATTTT.

The gene calls are TRBV6-5 and TRBJ2-4; TRBD2 agrees at 8 bases. In germline, CDR1 is MNHEY, CDR2 SVGAGI. With V trimmed by 6 bases and J by 4 bases, 5 bases remained unmatched. The CDR3 extends over 14 amino acids. The CDR3 sequence: CASSRGGPKNIQYF. The CDR3 DNA reads TGTGCCAGCAGCCGGGGGGGCCCTAAAAACATTCAGTACTTC.

This clone is labeled as medium-sized. The CDR3 region has the DNA TGTGCCAGCAGTGACGAGGGACTAGCGGGAGCCAATGAGCAGTTCTTC. It is translated as CASSDEGLAGANEQFF. The chain couples TRBV6-4 to TRBJ2-1, with TRBD2 matching over 14 bases. Germline CDR1 and CDR2: MRHNA and SNTAGT. The CDR3 runs 16 residues. J lost 6 bases, V lost 2 bases, and 3 bases had no gene match.

This rearrangement joins TRBV5-4 to TRBJ2-1; D is perhaps TRBD1 (5 bases). Deletions cut 1 base from V and 7 bases from J, with 18 bases between. Per the germline V gene, CDR1 is SGHNT and CDR2 is YYREEE (reference sequence). This CDR3 region has 16 residues. CDR3 DNA sequence: TGTGCCAGCAGCTTGCAGGTCGCTAGAAAGGGGAATGAGCAGTTCTTC. Translated: CASSLQVARKGNEQFF.

This clone was counted once. The V gene is TRBV6-5, the J gene TRBJ2-3; 9 nucleotides align to TRBD1. CDR3 size: 15 residues. V dropped 8 bases and J dropped 10; count of bases not matched to a gene: 16. CDR1 MNHEY and CDR2 SVGAGI come from the germline V gene. CDR3 sequence: CASAPGTGSNRPQYF. For the CDR3, the DNA is TGTGCCAGCGCTCCGGGGACAGGGTCCAATAGGCCGCAGTATTTT.

The rearrangement links TRBV6-4 to TRBJ1-2; D is possibly TRBD1 (6 bases). Looked up from germline, CDR1 is MRHNA and CDR2 is SNTAGT. CDR3 length equals 14 residues. V was cut by 7 bases and J by 2 bases, with 14 bases left in between. The CDR3 DNA follows: TGTGCCAGCACCCAAAACCAGGGGAACTATGGCTACACCTTC. Translating it yields CASTQNQGNYGYTF.

The chain employs TRBV2 and TRBJ1-1, with a possible D match to TRBD1 (6 bases). CDR1 is SNHLY and CDR2 is FYNNEI in the germline V gene. V was clipped by 7 bases and J by 0 bases, with 12 bases between them. This CDR3 has 14 amino acids. CDR3 DNA sequence: TGTGCCAGCAATTCCGGGACACTGAACACTGAAGCTTTCTTT. It specifies CASNSGTLNTEAFF.

This rearrangement joins TRBV24-1 to TRBJ2-2, with 8 bases fitting TRBD2. The CDR3 extends over 16 amino acids. Germline V gene sequence: CDR1 KGHDR, CDR2 SFDVKD. Losses at the gene ends were 4 bases for V and 0 bases for J; bases not matched to a gene: 3. CDR3 nucleotide sequence: TGTGCCACCAGTGACCCGGGACTAGCGAACACCGGGGAGCTGTTTTTT. It yields the protein CATSDPGLANTGELFF.

CDR3 protein: CASSLGSAGKSPLHF. CDR3 sequence (DNA): TGTGCCAGCAGTTTAGGTTCGGCAGGGAAATCACCCCTCCACTTT. The V call is TRBV27, the J call TRBJ1-6; tentative D call: TRBD1 (5 bases). The germline V and J ends were trimmed by 2 bases and 10 bases, with 15 bases remaining between them. The CDR3 runs 15 residues. The V gene's germline CDR1 is MNHEY and CDR2 SMNVEV (reference sequence).

This chain connects TRBV9 to TRBJ2-1, with D unresolved. Germline V gives CDR1 SGDLS, CDR2 YYNGEE. This CDR3 contains 15 residues. The V end lost 4 bases, the J end lost 0 bases, and 11 bases lay between the germline ends. The DNA for the CDR3 is TGTGCCAGCAGCCCCCCCCGGAGCTCCTACAATGAGCAGTTCTTC. As protein: CASSPPRSSYNEQFF.

The chain couples TRBV21-1 to TRBJ1-2. TRBV21-1 is classified as a pseudogene. The CDR3 extends over 15 amino acids. In nucleotides, the CDR3 is TGTGCCAGCGAGGGGGGGCTCATGTGTAACTATGGCTACACCTTC. It is translated as CASEGGLMCNYGYTF.

This clone has a handful of counts. The chain joins TRBV21-1 to TRBJ2-7; no check of the table's D call, TRBD1, against the DNA was made. TRBV21-1 is shown as a pseudogene. The CDR3 length is 14 residues. Written as DNA, the CDR3 is TGTGCCAGCTCACAGGTTTTGAGCTCCTACGAGCAGTACTTC. It yields the protein CASSQVLSSYEQYF.

The rearrangement links TRBV4-3 to TRBJ2-1; TRBD1 aligns across 9 bases. The CDR3 runs 16 residues. Germline trimming cut 1 base from V and 4 bases from J; bases unmatched to any gene: 5. Germline CDR1 reads LGHNA; CDR2 reads YSLEER. The CDR3 reads CASSQGVTGGYNEQFF. The CDR3 DNA sequence: TGCGCCAGCAGCCAAGGTGTGACAGGGGGTTACAATGAGCAGTTCTTC.

The CDR3 region is CAGTRVAGANVLTF. As DNA, the CDR3 is TGTGCCGGAACCAGGGTTGCTGGGGCCAACGTCCTGACTTTC. V and J are TRBV30 and TRBJ2-6, with D perhaps TRBD1 (5 bases). V lost 8 bases, J lost 2 bases, and 13 bases lay in between. Germline CDR1 GTSNPN, CDR2 SVGIG (reference sequence). The CDR3 spans 14 residues.

The V and J genes are TRBV13 and TRBJ2-1; 9 positions agree with TRBD1. Trimming cost V 5 bases and J 7 bases; bases outside gene matches: 9. The CDR3 runs to 15 residues. Germline CDR1 is PRHDT and CDR2 is FYEKMQ (reference sequence). In DNA, the CDR3 is TGTGCCAGCAGCCCGTGGGGGACAGGGAGGAATGAGCAGTTCTTC. Residues: CASSPWGTGRNEQFF.

The chain recombines TRBV12-3 or TRBV12-4 with TRBJ1-2; possible D gene TRBD1, 6 bases. V gave up 3 bases and J gave up 6 bases, with 11 bases separating them. The CDR3 loop spans 13 amino acids. CDR3 DNA sequence: TGTGCCAGCAGTTTGGGGGGGCAGGATGGCTACACCTTC. Translated, it gives CASSLGGQDGYTF.

The chain joins TRBV28 to TRBJ1-3; tentatively, D is TRBD1 (6 bases). The V end was cut by 4 bases, the J end by 4 bases, with 11 bases between. The CDR3 has 14 residues. The V gene's germline CDR1 is MDHEN and CDR2 SYDVKM. CDR3 in amino acids: CASSSTGTGNTIYF. The CDR3 nucleotides are TGTGCCAGCAGTTCAACAGGGACGGGAAACACCATATATTTT.

The chain carries TRBV19 and TRBJ1-6, with a possible D match to TRBD1 (6 bases). Trimming took 1 base from V and 12 from J, leaving 16 bases between them. Looked up from germline, CDR1 is LNHDA and CDR2 is SQIVND (reference sequence). The CDR3 consists of 15 residues. CDR3 protein: CASSIATGSGGPLHF. The CDR3 bases are TGTGCCAGTAGTATAGCGACAGGCAGCGGGGGACCCCTCCACTTT.